The clone carrying this TCR beta chain was seen at least ten times. The data are from a study of control samples from healthy donors and cancer patients. Assay: immunoSEQ multiplex PCR; the TCRdb copy retains only in-frame clones and omits some. The repertoire includes some 150,000 clones, 95% to 96% of them detected once, and just over 1% sits in the top ten. Germline V gene lookup returns CDR1 MRHNA and CDR2 SNTAGT. The CDR3 spans 15 residues. V lost 3 bases to trimming and J lost 0 bases; unmatched junction nucleotides: 2. V gene TRBV6-4 combines with J gene TRBJ2-3; 8 positions match TRBD2. The material sequenced was blood. The receptor was derived from a woman in her twenties or thirties in good health. The CDR3 reads CASSESSGSTDTQYF. CDR3 nucleotide sequence: TGTGCCAGCAGTGAGTCTAGCGGGAGCACAGATACGCAGTATTTT.